This T cell receptor beta chain emerged from a study of shared clonotypes between healthy human individuals. Per germline, CDR1 SGHDT and CDR2 YYEEEE. V was clipped by 5 bases and J by 2 bases, with 26 bases between them. This CDR3 comprises 18 residues. Some clones are missing from TCRdb's copy, which holds only in-frame ones; the method was immunoSEQ multiplex PCR. This sample yields some 1.5 million clones, of which 98% are seen a single time; roughly 0.45% belongs to the top ten. The sequence derives from a man aged 25-45 years in good health. The sample was naive CD4+ T cells sorted from blood. Subset described: CD45RA+ positively selected. The chain joins TRBV5-6 to TRBJ2-7, with D perhaps assigned TRBD1 or TRBD2 (5 bases each). The CDR3 region is CASSFRDDGRWWTYEQYF. Here the CDR3 DNA reads TGTGCCAGCAGTTTTCGGGACGACGGACGATGGTGGACCTACGAGCAGTACTTC.